The source of this TCR beta chain is a study of blood T cell repertoires in COVID-19 (dated by TCRdb to 2018 to 2021). Context from the whole study: Samples from collaborators originated in the United States, Italy and Spain and spanned both the acute and convalescent phases of COVID-19. The material from the prospective study consisted of cDNA or gDNA derived from T cells, B-cell-depleted T cells, or PBMCs. The samples were drawn from two sources: the first 160 participants of the ongoing ImmuneRACE study, and 950 to 1,500 subjects contributed by 6 global collaborators. Sample metadata almost always included a de-identified subject ID, COVID-19 status, age in years and sex. A freely available public database, intended as a resource for researchers studying the immune response to SARS-CoV-2, is where the repertoires were released. Where HLA class I and class II types were available, the types were taken from metadata supplied by the sample provider, not from assay-based typing. Deeply sampled blood TCRbeta repertoires from subjects exposed to, actively infected with, or recovered from COVID-19 were included in the dataset.

The immunoSEQ Assay, a bias-controlled multiplex PCR, was used to amplify TCRbeta CDR3 regions from genomic DNA. As for the original processing: The number of nucleated cells in each sample was estimated from the amplification of reference gene primers within the assay. Sequence reads were collapsed and filtered to measure the absolute abundance of every unique TCRbeta CDR3 rearrangement. For each sample, productive Simpson clonality was calculated by taking the square root of Simpson's diversity index across productive rearrangements. TCRdb took over this immuneACCESS table, retaining in-frame rearrangements with V and J assigned. Such tables are incomplete; in checked studies, under half of the missing clones stem from an unresolved V gene, and the remainder is unexplained. V, J and clone size derive from that table, while D and trimming were established from the DNA sequence. This sample has 150,000 to 200,000 clones in its table, and around 81% of those were observed once. Less than 15% of the sample is in the top ten clones.

Of note for this clone: It has no known antigen specificity. The input lacks base qualities; no much larger clone sits a single base away.

The germline V gene (reference sequence) gives CDR1 as MNHEY and CDR2 as SMNVEV. The CDR3 goes from the cysteine to the phenylalanine over 15 residues. Only the CDR3 part of the read is kept: 45 bases, read in frame from the first base. The germline V and J ends show losses of 6 bases and 7 bases respectively, and no gene match explains 9 bases of the junction. The paper's findings and limits, for the study overall: The amount of clinical and demographic metadata varied by source and participant and was provided uncurated.

One collaborating source in Seattle enrolled patients during active infection and followed them longitudinally through the course of disease. Collaborating institutions collected whole blood in K2EDTA tubes following their own protocols. For TCRbeta analysis, collaborators shipped samples in one of three forms: frozen whole blood, isolated PBMCs, or DNA extracted from either of those sample types. The rearranged chain carries TRBV27 and TRBJ2-7, with 13 bases in between that match TRBD2. The sequence was obtained from a woman older than 75 with COVID-19, enrolled during active disease. Sample: peripheral blood. The DNA reads TGTGCCAGCAGGTTCACTAGCGGGAGGGCCAAGGAGCAGTACTTC. Translation gives CASRFTSGRAKEQYF.